This record concerns one TCR beta chain sequence. TCRdb's copy holds only in-frame clones and misses some; the assay was immunoSEQ multiplex PCR. The top ten hold more than 0.45% of the sample, which has over 100,000 clones, 80% to 90% seen once. After removal of 6 bases from V and 6 bases from J, the junction contained 3 bases not matched to a gene. Germline CDR1 is MDHEN and CDR2 is SYDVKM. This CDR3 has 12 amino acids. This record belongs to a study of OX40 agonist ivuxolimab in advanced cancers. The clonotype was recovered from an adult with an advanced solid tumor such as melanoma, head and neck, liver or kidney cancer. The chain couples TRBV28 to TRBJ2-3, with 7 bases fitting TRBD2. The input for sequencing was CD4+ or CD8+ T cells sorted from blood, taken in a trial of the OX40 agonist ivuxolimab. This CDR3 reads CASRLAVDTQYF. In DNA form, the CDR3 reads TGTGCCAGCAGGCTAGCGGTGGATACGCAGTATTTT.